One TCR beta chain is described in this entry. What it recognizes is unknown. The source of the sample is a study of T cell repertoires in cytomegalovirus infection. Overall study: Matching HLA type, along with CMV infection, was indicated by public TCR beta signatures.

V lost 3 bases and J lost 7; bases outside the gene matches: 5. The CDR3 spans 13 residues. Per germline, CDR1 DFQATT and CDR2 SNEGSKA (reference sequence). Findings of the study overall: Clonotype analysis showed dominance of the ex vivo response by HLA-C-restricted CMV-specific TCR beta clonotypes.

MiXCR was run by TCRdb on the reads, yielding one entry per CDR3 protein. Of about 250,000 distinct CDR3 sequences listed, roughly 6.5% are singletons. The source material was PBMCs. This clonotype was sampled from a human donor in good health (CMV status not recorded). Some clones in this sample may be carry-over from other donors' samples. The chain couples TRBV20-1 to TRBJ1-5, with TRBD1 matching 8 bases. The CDR3: CSASQGAEQPQHF. CDR3 sequence (DNA): TGCAGTGCTAGCCAGGGGGCGGAACAGCCCCAGCATTTT.